A selection of T cell receptor beta chains follows, all from one sample in a study of technical replicates of blood from a handful of donors. TCRdb keeps only in-frame clones here, not all; method: immunoSEQ multiplex PCR. The table includes about 100,000 clones, over 90% detected once. Sequenced sample: T cells isolated from PBMCs. Receptor source: a human donor in good health. Each CDR3 is given without its conserved first and last residue.

V: TRBV4-1
CDR3: ASSQPGGGNTDTQY

V: TRBV19
CDR3: ASSVRDRARNQPQH

V: TRBV20-1
CDR3: SASNNEQF

V: TRBV25-1
CDR3: ASSTDSYEQY

V: TRBV6-4
CDR3: ASSDSGGLTGLAGQDTQY

V: TRBV27
CDR3: ASSPGQGANEKLF

V: TRBV28
CDR3: ASSFPDRASGNTIY

V: TRBV19
CDR3: ASSMSGGWAEAF

V: TRBV19
CDR3: ASSIVGAVTGELF

V: TRBV7-9
CDR3: ASSLGQSVVYGYT

V: TRBV11-3
CDR3: ASSLSVSERATDTQY

V: TRBV7-8
CDR3: ASSPPGNLNQPQH

V: TRBV15
CDR3: ATSRPPSGAYNEQF

V: TRBV2
CDR3: ASSEALRVGAKDTEAF

V: TRBV19
CDR3: ASSMGQVRQPQH

V: TRBV5-4
CDR3: ASSLQGATNEKLF

V: TRBV30
CDR3: AWRGQDTGELF

V: TRBV5-4
CDR3: ASSIDSNYGYT

V: TRBV29-1
CDR3: SGLRWGGSTDTQY

V: TRBV6-1
CDR3: ASSERGGGNTIY

V: TRBV10-3
CDR3: AIILAGEYEQF

V: TRBV5-1
CDR3: ASSGTSGIFTGELF

V: TRBV19
CDR3: ASSISTGLAKKNEQF

V: TRBV7-9
CDR3: ASSSKRPDTQY

V: TRBV19
CDR3: ASSMVPRGGNTEAF

V: TRBV6-5
CDR3: ASSRARERNTIY

V: TRBV6-6
CDR3: ASSWFKQGGDYGYT